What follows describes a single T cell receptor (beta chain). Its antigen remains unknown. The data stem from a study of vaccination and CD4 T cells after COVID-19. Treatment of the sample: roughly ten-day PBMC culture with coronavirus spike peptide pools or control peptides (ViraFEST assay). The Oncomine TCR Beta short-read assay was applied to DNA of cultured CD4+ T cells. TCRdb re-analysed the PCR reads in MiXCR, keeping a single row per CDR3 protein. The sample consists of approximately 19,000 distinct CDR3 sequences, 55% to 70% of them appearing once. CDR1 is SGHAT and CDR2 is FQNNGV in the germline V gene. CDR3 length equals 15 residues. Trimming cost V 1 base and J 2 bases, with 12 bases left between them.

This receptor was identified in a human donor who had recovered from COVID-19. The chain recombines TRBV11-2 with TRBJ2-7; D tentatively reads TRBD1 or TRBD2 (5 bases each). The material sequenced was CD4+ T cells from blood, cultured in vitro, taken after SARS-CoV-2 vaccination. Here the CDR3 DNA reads TGTGCCAGCAGCTTAGGGACTTTGGGGCCCTACGAGCAGTACTTC. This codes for CASSLGTLGPYEQYF.